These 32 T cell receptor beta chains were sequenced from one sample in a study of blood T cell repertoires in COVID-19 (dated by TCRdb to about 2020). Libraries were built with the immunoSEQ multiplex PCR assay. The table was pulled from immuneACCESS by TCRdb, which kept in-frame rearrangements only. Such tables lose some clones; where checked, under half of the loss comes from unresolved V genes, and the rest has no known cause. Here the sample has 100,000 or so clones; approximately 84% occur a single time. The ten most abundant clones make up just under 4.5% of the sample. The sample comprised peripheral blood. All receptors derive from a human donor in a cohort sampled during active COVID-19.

The CDR3 region is CASSPPTDSNYGYTF. CDR3 DNA sequence: TGTGCCAGCAGCCCTCCGACAGACAGCAACTATGGCTACACCTTC. The rearrangement joins TRBV6-2 or TRBV6-3 to TRBJ1-2; a possible D gene is TRBD1 (5 bases). V was pared by 6 bases and J by 2 bases, with 16 bases between. Germline lookup yields CDR1 MNHEY and CDR2 SVGEGT. The CDR3 has 15 residues.

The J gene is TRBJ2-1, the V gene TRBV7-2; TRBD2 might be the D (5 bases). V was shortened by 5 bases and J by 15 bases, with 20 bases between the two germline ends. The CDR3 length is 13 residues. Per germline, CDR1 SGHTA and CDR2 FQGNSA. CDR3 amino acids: CASSPPTSDRLFF. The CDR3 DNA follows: TGTGCCAGCAGCCCCCCTACTAGTGATAGGCTGTTCTTC.

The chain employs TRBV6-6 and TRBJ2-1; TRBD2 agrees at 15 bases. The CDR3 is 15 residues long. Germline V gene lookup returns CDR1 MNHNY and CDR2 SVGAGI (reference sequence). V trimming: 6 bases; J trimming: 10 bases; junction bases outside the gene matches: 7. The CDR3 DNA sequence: TGTGCCAGCAGGCAACCCGGACTAGCGGGGGGGGAGCAGTTCTTC. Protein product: CASRQPGLAGGEQFF.

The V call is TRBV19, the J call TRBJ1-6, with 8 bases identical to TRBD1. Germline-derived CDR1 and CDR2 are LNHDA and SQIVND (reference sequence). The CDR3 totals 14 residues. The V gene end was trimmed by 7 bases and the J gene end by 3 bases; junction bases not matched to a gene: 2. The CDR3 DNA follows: TGTGCCAGTATGGACAGGGACTATAATTCACCCCTCCACTTT. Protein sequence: CASMDRDYNSPLHF.

CDR3 region: CASSLAPGTGKYNEQFF. In nucleotides, the CDR3 is TGTGCCAGCAGCTTAGCGCCGGGGACAGGGAAGTACAATGAGCAGTTCTTC. V is TRBV7-2 and J is TRBJ2-1; 9 bases line up with TRBD1. V trimming: 0 bases; J trimming: 4 bases; junction bases outside the gene matches: 7. The CDR3 runs 17 residues. Looked up from germline, CDR1 is SGHTA and CDR2 is FQGNSA. Full variable domain (remainder filled in from reference TRBV7-2 and TRBJ2-1): GAGVSQSPSNKVTEKGKDVELRCDPISGHTALYWYRQSLGQGLEFLIYFQGNSAPDKSGLPSDRFSAERTGGSVSTLTIQRTQQEDSAVYLCASSLAPGTGKYNEQFFGPGTRLTVL.

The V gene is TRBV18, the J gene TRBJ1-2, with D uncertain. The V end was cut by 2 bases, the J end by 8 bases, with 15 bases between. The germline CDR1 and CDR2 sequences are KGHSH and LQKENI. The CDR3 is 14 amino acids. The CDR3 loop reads CASSPGEGERGYTF. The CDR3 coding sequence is TGTGCCAGCTCACCAGGAGAGGGTGAACGGGGCTACACCTTC.

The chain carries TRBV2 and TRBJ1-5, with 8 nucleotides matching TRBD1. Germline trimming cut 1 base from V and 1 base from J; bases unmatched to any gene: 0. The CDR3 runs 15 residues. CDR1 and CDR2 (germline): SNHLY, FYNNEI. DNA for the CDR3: TGTGCCAGCAGTGAAGACAGGGGGAGCAATCAGCCCCAGCATTTT. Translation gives CASSEDRGSNQPQHF.

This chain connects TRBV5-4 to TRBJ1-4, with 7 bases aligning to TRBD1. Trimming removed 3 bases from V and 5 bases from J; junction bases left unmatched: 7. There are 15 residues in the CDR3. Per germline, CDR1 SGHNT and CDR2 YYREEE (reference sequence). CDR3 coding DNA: TGTGCCAGCAGCTCTGGGGGGACAGTAAATGAAAAACTGTTTTTT. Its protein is CASSSGGTVNEKLFF.

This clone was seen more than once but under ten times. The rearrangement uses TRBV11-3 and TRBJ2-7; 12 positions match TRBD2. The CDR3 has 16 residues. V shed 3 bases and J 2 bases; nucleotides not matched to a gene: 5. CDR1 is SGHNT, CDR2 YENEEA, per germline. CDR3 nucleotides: TGTGCCAGCAGCTTGACTAGCGGGGGAATCCCCTACGAGCAGTACTTC. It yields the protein CASSLTSGGIPYEQYF. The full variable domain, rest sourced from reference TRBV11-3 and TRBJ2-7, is EAGVVQSPRYKIIEKKQPVAFWCNPISGHNTLYWYLQNLGQGPELLIRYENEEAVDDSQLPKDRFSAERLKGVDSTLKIQPAELGDSAVYLCASSLTSGGIPYEQYFGPGTRLTVT.

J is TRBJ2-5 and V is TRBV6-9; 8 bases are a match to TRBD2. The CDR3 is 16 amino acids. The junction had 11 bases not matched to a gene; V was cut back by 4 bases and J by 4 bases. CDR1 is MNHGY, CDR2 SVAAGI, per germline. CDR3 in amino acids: CASSSQGREVGETQYF. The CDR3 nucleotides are TGTGCCAGCAGTTCCCAGGGGCGGGAGGTGGGAGAGACCCAGTACTTC.

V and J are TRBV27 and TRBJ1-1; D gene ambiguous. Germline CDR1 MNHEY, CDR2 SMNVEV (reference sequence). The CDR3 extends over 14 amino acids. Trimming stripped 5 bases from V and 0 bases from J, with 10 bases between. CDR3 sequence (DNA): TGTGCCAGCAGTCGGGTTAGGTTGAACACTGAAGCTTTCTTT. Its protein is CASSRVRLNTEAFF.

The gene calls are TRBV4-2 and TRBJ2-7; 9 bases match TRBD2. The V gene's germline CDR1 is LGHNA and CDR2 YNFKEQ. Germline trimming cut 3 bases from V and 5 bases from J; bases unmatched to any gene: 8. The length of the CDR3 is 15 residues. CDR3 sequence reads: CASSHVGGGADEQYF. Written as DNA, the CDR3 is TGTGCCAGCAGCCACGTCGGCGGGGGGGCTGACGAGCAGTACTTC.

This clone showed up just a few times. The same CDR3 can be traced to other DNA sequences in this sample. The CDR3, as DNA: TGCGCCAGCAGCCACCTGACAGGGAACTATGGCTACACCTTC. This translates into CASSHLTGNYGYTF. The chain has TRBV4-3 and TRBJ1-2; 7 bases agree with TRBD1. Germline values: CDR1 LGHNA, CDR2 YSLEER. This CDR3 has 14 amino acids. V was clipped by 3 bases and J by 2 bases; unmatched bases: 3.

CDR3 residues: CASSEGGPLVDGYTF. Written as DNA, the CDR3 is TGTGCCAGCAGTGAAGGCGGCCCCCTCGTTGATGGCTACACCTTC. The chain couples TRBV6-1 to TRBJ1-2; no reliable D call. Per the germline V gene, CDR1 is MNHNS and CDR2 is SASEGT. The CDR3 sequence is 15 residues long. Between the trimmed V and J ends, which lost 1 base and 6 bases, there was a span of 15 bases.

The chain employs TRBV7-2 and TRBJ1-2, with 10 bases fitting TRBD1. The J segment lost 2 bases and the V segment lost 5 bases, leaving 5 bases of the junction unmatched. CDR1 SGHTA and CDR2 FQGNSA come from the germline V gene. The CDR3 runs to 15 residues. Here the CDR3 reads CASSRKTGGNYGYTF. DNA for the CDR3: TGTGCCAGCAGCCGCAAGACAGGGGGCAACTATGGCTACACCTTC.

The CDR3 loop is CASSPTGDQETQYF. The CDR3 region has the DNA TGTGCCAGCTCACCCACAGGGGACCAAGAGACCCAGTACTTC. This rearrangement joins TRBV18 to TRBJ2-5; 7 bases match TRBD1. CDR3 length: 14 amino acids. Unmatched junction bases numbered 1, after V lost 3 bases and J lost 0 bases. Germline-derived CDR1 and CDR2 are KGHSH and LQKENI.

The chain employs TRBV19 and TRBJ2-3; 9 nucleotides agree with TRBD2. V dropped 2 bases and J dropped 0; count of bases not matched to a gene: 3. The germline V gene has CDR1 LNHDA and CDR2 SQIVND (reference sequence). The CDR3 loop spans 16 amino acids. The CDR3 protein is CASSIPSGASTDTQYF. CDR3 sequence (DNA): TGTGCCAGTAGTATACCTAGCGGGGCGAGCACAGATACGCAGTATTTT.

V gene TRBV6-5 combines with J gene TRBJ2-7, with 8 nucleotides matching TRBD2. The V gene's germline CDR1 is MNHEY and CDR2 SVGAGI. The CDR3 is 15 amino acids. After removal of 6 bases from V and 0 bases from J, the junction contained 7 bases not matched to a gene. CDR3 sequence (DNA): TGTGCCAGCAGCCTGAAGCGGGGGCCCTCCTACGAGCAGTACTTC. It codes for CASSLKRGPSYEQYF.

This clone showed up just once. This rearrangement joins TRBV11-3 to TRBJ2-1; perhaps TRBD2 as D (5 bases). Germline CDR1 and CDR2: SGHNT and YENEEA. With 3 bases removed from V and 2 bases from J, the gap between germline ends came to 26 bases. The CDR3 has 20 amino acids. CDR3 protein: CASSFPIRGRHNAAYNEQFF. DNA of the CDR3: TGTGCCAGCAGCTTTCCCATCCGCGGGCGGCACAACGCAGCCTACAATGAGCAGTTCTTC.

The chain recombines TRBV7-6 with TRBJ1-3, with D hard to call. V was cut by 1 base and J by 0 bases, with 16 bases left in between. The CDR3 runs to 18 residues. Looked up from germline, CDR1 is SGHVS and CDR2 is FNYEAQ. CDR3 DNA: TGTGCCAGCAGCTTAGATGTCTTTGTGACGGGCTCTGGAAACACCATATATTTT. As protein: CASSLDVFVTGSGNTIYF. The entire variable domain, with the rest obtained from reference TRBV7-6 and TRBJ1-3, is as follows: GAGVSQSPRYKVTKRGQDVALRCDPISGHVSLYWYRQALGQGPEFLTYFNYEAQQDKSGLPNDRFSAERPEGSISTLTIQRTEQRDSAMYRCASSLDVFVTGSGNTIYFGEGSWLTVV.

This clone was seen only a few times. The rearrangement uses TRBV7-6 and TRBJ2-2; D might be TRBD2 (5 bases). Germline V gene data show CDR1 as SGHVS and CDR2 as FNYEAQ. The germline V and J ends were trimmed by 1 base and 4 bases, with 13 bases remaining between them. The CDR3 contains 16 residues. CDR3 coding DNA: TGTGCCAGCAGCTTAGAGCTAGGACTTGGCACCGGGGAGCTGTTTTTT. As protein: CASSLELGLGTGELFF.

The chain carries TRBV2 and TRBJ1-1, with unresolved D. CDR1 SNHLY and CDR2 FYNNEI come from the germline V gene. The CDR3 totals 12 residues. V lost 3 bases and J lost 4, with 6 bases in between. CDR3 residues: CASSDSRTEAFF. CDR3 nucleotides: TGTGCCAGCAGTGATTCGCGCACTGAAGCTTTCTTT.

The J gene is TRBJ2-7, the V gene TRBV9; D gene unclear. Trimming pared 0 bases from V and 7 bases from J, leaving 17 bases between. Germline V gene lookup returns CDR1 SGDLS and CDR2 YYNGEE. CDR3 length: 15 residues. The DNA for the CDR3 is TGTGCCAGCAGCGTAGGTTCAGGCGACAACCGGGAGCAGTACTTC. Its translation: CASSVGSGDNREQYF.

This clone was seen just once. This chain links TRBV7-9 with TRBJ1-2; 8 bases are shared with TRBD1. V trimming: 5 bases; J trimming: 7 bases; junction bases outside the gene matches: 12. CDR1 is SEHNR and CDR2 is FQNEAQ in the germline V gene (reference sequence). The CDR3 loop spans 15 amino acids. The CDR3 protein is CASSADRGMEGGYTF. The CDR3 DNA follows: TGTGCCAGCAGCGCCGACAGGGGAATGGAGGGTGGCTACACCTTC.

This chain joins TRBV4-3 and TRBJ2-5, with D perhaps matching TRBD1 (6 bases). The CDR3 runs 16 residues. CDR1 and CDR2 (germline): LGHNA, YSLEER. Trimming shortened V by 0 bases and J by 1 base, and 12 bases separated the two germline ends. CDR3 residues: CASSQDLPGAQETQYF. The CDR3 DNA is TGCGCCAGCAGCCAAGATCTGCCAGGGGCCCAAGAGACCCAGTACTTC.

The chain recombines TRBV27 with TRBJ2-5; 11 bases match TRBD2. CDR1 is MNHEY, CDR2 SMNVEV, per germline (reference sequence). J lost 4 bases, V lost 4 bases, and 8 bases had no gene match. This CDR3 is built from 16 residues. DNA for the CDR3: TGTGCCAGCAGTTCCTATAGCGGGGGGGGCGGAGAGACCCAGTACTTC. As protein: CASSSYSGGGGETQYF.

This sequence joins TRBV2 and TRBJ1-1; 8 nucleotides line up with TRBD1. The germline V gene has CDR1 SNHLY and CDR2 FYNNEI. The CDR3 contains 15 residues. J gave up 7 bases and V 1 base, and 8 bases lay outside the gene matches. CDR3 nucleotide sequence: TGTGCCAGCAGTGAAGTTGGGACAGGCGGGAGTGAAGCTTTCTTT. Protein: CASSEVGTGGSEAFF.

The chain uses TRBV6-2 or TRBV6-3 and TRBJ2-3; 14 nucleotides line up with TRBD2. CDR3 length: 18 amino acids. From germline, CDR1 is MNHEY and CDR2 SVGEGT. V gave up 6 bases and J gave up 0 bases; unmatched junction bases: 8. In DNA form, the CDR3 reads TGTGCCAGCAGCCGGGGACTAGCGGGGGCCGCTAGCACAGATACGCAGTATTTT. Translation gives CASSRGLAGAASTDTQYF.

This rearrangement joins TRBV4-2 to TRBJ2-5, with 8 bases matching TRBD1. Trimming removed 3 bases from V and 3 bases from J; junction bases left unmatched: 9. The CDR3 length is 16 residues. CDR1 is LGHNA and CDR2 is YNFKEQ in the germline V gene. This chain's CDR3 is CASSHVGTGSEETQYF. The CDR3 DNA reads TGTGCCAGCAGCCACGTTGGGACAGGCTCTGAAGAGACCCAGTACTTC.

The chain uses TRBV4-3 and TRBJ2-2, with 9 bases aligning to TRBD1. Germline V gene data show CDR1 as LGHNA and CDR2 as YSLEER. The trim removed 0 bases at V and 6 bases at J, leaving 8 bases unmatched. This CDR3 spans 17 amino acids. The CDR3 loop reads CASSQDLGTGKAGELFF. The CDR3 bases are TGCGCCAGCAGCCAAGATTTGGGGACAGGGAAGGCCGGGGAGCTGTTTTTT.

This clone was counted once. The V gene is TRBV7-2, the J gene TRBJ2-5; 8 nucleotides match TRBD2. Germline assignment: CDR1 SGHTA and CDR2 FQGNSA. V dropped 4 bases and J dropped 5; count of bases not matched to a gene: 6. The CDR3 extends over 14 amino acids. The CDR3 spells CASSSGGAQETQYF. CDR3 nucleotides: TGTGCCAGCAGCTCCGGGGGGGCGCAGGAGACCCAGTACTTC.

The CDR3 DNA sequence: TGCGCCAGCAGCCGTCGGCAGGGGGATGATGAAAAACTGTTTTTT. It specifies CASSRRQGDDEKLFF. The rearrangement links TRBV4-3 to TRBJ1-4; 7 bases map to TRBD1. CDR1 is LGHNA and CDR2 is YSLEER in the germline V gene. V dropped 4 bases and J dropped 6; count of bases not matched to a gene: 8. The CDR3 runs to 15 residues.